The subject of this entry is one T cell receptor beta chain. Its specificity is unknown. TCRdb keeps only in-frame clones here, not all; method: immunoSEQ multiplex PCR. The data hold about 250,000 clones, with 87% observed a single time. This record belongs to a study of cytomegalovirus exposure and HLA in healthy donors. Study-wide background: The 666 first-cohort repertoires shared a platform with the approximately 110 validation repertoires, as reported in a later analysis.

Findings and limits, study-wide: In vitro data verified a few CMV-associated chains as specific for CMV antigens. Some TCR beta chains (over 150 of them) were listed as cytomegalovirus-associated.

The V gene lost 7 bases and the J gene lost 0 bases, with 15 bases spanning the gap. The CDR3 has 15 amino acids. Germline CDR1 reads LNHDA; CDR2 reads SQIVND (reference sequence). The clonotype originates from a man aged 18 to 30 in good health and CMV-seronegative. This rearrangement joins TRBV19 to TRBJ1-1; D unclear. Sequenced input: PBMCs. CDR3 nucleotide sequence: TGTGCCAGTACCCACCGCCCGAACATGAACACTGAAGCTTTCTTT. It specifies CASTHRPNMNTEAFF. Full variable domain (remainder filled in from reference TRBV19 and TRBJ1-1): DGGITQSPKYLFRKEGQNVTLSCEQNLNHDAMYWYRQDPGQGLRLIYYSQIVNDFQKGDIAEGYSVSREKKESFPLTVTSAQKNPTAFYLCASTHRPNMNTEAFFGQGTRLTVV.